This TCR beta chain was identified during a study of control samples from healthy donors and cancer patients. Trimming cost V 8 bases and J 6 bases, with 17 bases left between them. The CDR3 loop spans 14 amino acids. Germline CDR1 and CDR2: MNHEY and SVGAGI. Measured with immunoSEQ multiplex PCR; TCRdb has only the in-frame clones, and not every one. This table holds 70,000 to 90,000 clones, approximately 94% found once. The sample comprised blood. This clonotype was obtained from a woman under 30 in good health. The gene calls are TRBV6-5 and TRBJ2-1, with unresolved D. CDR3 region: CASRLGAQSNEQFF. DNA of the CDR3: TGTGCCAGCCGTCTGGGCGCCCAAAGCAATGAGCAGTTCTTC.